These T cell receptor beta chains were read from a single sample in a study of blood T cells in healthy people across ages. TCRdb passed the 5' RACE reads through MiXCR, listing each CDR3 protein once. The sample has 750,000 to 850,000 distinct CDR3 sequences; roughly 25% are singletons. These data were likewise used in another study, on T cells of mothers and their children.

Sequenced input: blood. Receptors were obtained from a boy between 10 and 17 years old in good health. The conserved cysteine and the conserved F or W are not part of the CDR3 here.

V gene: TRBV6-6
J gene: TRBJ2-4
CDR3 protein: ASSLIRTGGDIQY

V gene: TRBV2
J gene: TRBJ2-1
CDR3 protein: ASRGDSLENEQF

V gene: TRBV18
J gene: TRBJ2-3
CDR3 protein: ASSPPSVQLGTDTQY

V gene: TRBV6-5
J gene: TRBJ2-5
CDR3 protein: ASSYRGTSGETQY

V gene: TRBV7-6
J gene: TRBJ1-2
CDR3 protein: ASSLRLGGLGVLDGYT

V gene: TRBV3-1
J gene: TRBJ1-2
CDR3 protein: ASRDRYYGYT

V gene: TRBV5-4
J gene: TRBJ2-5
CDR3 protein: ASSISRQGVKTQY

V gene: TRBV5-1
J gene: TRBJ2-5
CDR3 protein: ASTRGRVGQGAQY

V gene: TRBV13
J gene: TRBJ2-5
CDR3 protein: ASSHTETGETQY

V gene: TRBV3-1
J gene: TRBJ2-1
CDR3 protein: ASRGENEQF

V gene: TRBV9
J gene: TRBJ1-2
CDR3 protein: ASSRDGGGYT

V gene: TRBV20-1
J gene: TRBJ2-7
CDR3 protein: SARERTDHYEQY

V gene: TRBV4-1
J gene: TRBJ2-7
CDR3 protein: ASRPGTSFYEQY

V gene: TRBV7-2
J gene: TRBJ2-1
CDR3 protein: ASSWTGSNEQF

V gene: TRBV7-3
J gene: TRBJ2-3
CDR3 protein: ASSLRRLAGAGDTQY

V gene: TRBV7-2
J gene: TRBJ2-7
CDR3 protein: ASSLAQGARPEQY

V gene: TRBV3-1
J gene: TRBJ2-3
CDR3 protein: ASSQGQGPPDTQY

V gene: TRBV6-1
J gene: TRBJ1-1
CDR3 protein: ASSEFRGDTEAF

V gene: TRBV28
J gene: TRBJ2-3
CDR3 protein: ASSYAGTSSDTQY

V gene: TRBV12-3/TRBV12-4
J gene: TRBJ2-5
CDR3 protein: ASSLSAFETQY

V gene: TRBV9
J gene: NA
CDR3 protein: ASSGTSGVSEQF

V gene: TRBV12-3/TRBV12-4
J gene: TRBJ2-1
CDR3 protein: ASSLAREQF

V gene: TRBV28
J gene: TRBJ2-7
CDR3 protein: ASSPVMGGGETNYEQY

V gene: TRBV4-2
J gene: NA
CDR3 protein: ASSQDDNEQY

V gene: TRBV4-2
J gene: NA
CDR3 protein: ASSKKREAPYEQY